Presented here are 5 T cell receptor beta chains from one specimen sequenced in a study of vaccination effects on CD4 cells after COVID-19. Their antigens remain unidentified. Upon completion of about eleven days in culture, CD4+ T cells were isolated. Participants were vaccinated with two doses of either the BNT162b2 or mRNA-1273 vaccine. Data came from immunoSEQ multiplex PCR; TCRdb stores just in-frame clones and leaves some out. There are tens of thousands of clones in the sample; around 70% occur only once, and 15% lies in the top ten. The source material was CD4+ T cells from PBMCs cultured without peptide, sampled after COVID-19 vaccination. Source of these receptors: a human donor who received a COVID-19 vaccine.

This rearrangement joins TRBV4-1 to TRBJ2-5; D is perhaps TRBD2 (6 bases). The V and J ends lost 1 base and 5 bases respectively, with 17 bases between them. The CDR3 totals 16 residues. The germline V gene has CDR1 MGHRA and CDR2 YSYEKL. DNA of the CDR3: TGCGCCAGCAGCCAAGCTGGGGACTTGGGGAGGGAGACCCAGTACTTC. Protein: CASSQAGDLGRETQYF.

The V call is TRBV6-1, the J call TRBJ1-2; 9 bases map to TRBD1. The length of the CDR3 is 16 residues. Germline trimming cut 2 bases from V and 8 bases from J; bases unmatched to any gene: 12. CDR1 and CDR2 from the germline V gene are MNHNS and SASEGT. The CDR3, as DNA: TGTGCCAGCAGTGAAATTTTCGCGGGACAGGGTCGCGGCTACACCTTC. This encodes CASSEIFAGQGRGYTF.

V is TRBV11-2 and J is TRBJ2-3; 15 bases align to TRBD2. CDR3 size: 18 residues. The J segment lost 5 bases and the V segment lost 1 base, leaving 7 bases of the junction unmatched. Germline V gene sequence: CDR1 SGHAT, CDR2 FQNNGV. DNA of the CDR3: TGTGCCAGCAGCTTAGGCAGGACTAGCGGGGGGGCGAAAGATACGCAGTATTTT. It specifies CASSLGRTSGGAKDTQYF.

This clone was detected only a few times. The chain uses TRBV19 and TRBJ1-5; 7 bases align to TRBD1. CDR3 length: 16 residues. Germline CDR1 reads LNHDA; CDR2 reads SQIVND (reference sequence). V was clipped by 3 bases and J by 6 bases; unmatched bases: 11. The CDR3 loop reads CASSMARGVLGQPQHF. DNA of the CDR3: TGTGCCAGTAGTATGGCCAGGGGGGTTTTGGGTCAGCCCCAGCATTTT.

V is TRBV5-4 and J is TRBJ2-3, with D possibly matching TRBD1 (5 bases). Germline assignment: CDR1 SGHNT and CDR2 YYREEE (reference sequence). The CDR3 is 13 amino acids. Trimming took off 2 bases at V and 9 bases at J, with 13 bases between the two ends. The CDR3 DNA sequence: TGTGCCAGCAGCTTTCCGGACATGGAGACGCAGTATTTT. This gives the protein CASSFPDMETQYF.